This T cell receptor beta chain was profiled in a study of CD8 T cells in Susac syndrome. Random hexamers served to reverse transcribe roughly 0.45 to 1 ug RNA. TCRdb reprocessed the immunoSEQ multiplex PCR reads with MiXCR, giving one entry per CDR3 protein. Of roughly 60,000 distinct CDR3 sequences detected, more than 90% appear once; the ten largest clones hold approximately 0.18%. CDR1 is SNHLY, CDR2 FYNNEI, per germline. The CDR3 contains 14 residues. Trimming took 3 bases from V and 1 from J, leaving 7 bases between them. The sample consisted of CD8+ T cells from PBMCs. The gene calls are TRBV2 and TRBJ1-5, with TRBD1 as a possible D gene (5 bases). The TCR comes from a human donor in good health. As DNA, the CDR3 is TGTGCCAGCAGTGACGGGGGGAGCAATCAGCCCCAGCATTTT. It translates to CASSDGGSNQPQHF.